The 24 T cell receptor beta chains below come from one sample, sequenced in a study of blood T cell repertoires in COVID-19. The data were produced by immunoSEQ multiplex PCR, yet TCRdb's version contains in-frame clones alone and is incomplete. This repertoire shows over 300,000 clones, 86% found once; its top ten account for around 1.6%. The sequencing input was peripheral blood. These receptors all come from a woman between 45 and 60 years old with acute or convalescent COVID-19.

As to this clone: This sample includes further DNA sequences coding for the same CDR3. The V gene is TRBV28, the J gene TRBJ1-5, with D possibly being TRBD1 (6 bases). CDR3 length: 15 amino acids. V was trimmed by 3 bases and J by 7 bases, leaving 16 bases between them. Germline V gene data show CDR1 as MDHEN and CDR2 as SYDVKM. The chain's CDR3 is CASSFGGAGDQPQHF. For the CDR3, the DNA is TGTGCCAGCAGTTTCGGCGGCGCAGGGGACCAGCCCCAGCATTTT.

This clone has just one count. The chain couples TRBV19 to TRBJ2-2; D is possibly TRBD2 (6 bases). Germline CDR1 is LNHDA and CDR2 is SQIVND (reference sequence). CDR3 length equals 16 residues. V lost 7 bases and J 4 bases, leaving 19 bases between the germline ends. The CDR3 reads CASIDLGGGVTGELFF. CDR3 coding DNA: TGTGCCAGTATCGATCTCGGAGGAGGGGTCACCGGGGAGCTGTTTTTT.

The chain uses TRBV28 and TRBJ1-4; TRBD1 might be the D (5 bases). The CDR3 is 13 residues long. Germline values: CDR1 MDHEN, CDR2 SYDVKM. Trimming removed 8 bases from V and 7 bases from J, with 14 bases in between. CDR3 sequence reads: CASRRDLGEKLFF. CDR3 nucleotides: TGTGCCAGCCGCAGGGATCTCGGTGAAAAACTGTTTTTT.

The chain is built from TRBV5-4 and TRBJ2-1, with TRBD2 identical over 13 bases. Germline CDR1 reads SGHNT; CDR2 reads YYREEE (reference sequence). This CDR3 contains 15 residues. V was pared by 4 bases and J by 5 bases, with 3 bases of the junction left unmatched. The CDR3 DNA is TGTGCCAGCAGCGGCGGACTAGCGGGGGACAATGAGCAGTTCTTC. The encoded protein is CASSGGLAGDNEQFF.

The CDR3 loop is CASRRSAGNTIYF. CDR3 bases: TGTGCCAGCAGGAGGTCGGCTGGAAACACCATATATTTT. The chain couples TRBV6-5 to TRBJ1-3; unclear D gene. The CDR3 runs 13 residues. Trimming took off 6 bases at V and 2 bases at J, with 8 bases between the two ends. Germline V gives CDR1 MNHEY, CDR2 SVGAGI.

This chain joins TRBV24-1 and TRBJ2-7; 9 bases are shared with TRBD1. This CDR3 is 13 amino acids long. Germline lookup yields CDR1 KGHDR and CDR2 SFDVKD. The V gene end was trimmed by 4 bases and the J gene end by 5 bases; junction bases not matched to a gene: 2. The CDR3 DNA reads TGTGCCACCAGTGACTGGGACAGGGACGAGCAGTACTTC. Protein sequence: CATSDWDRDEQYF.

This clone was found once. The V call is TRBV7-8, the J call TRBJ2-5; tentatively, D is TRBD1 (6 bases). Trimming cost V 5 bases and J 5 bases, with 21 bases left between them. The germline CDR1 and CDR2 sequences are SGHVS and FQNEAQ. This CDR3 has 16 amino acids. This chain's CDR3 is CASSITRQGRGETQYF. CDR3 bases: TGTGCCAGCAGCATCACCAGGCAGGGGCGCGGGGAGACCCAGTACTTC.

Remarks on this clone: The DNA is left out, because the CDR3 cannot be placed on it with certainty; the CDR3 is given as TCRdb lists it. This CDR3 is CASSSSQGARNTIYF. This chain links TRBV27 with TRBJ1-3; the D call TRBD1 from the table was never checked on the DNA. Germline CDR1 and CDR2: MNHEY and SMNVEV (reference sequence). The CDR3 region is 15 residues in length, termini included.

The chain employs TRBV7-2 and TRBJ2-1; TRBD2 aligns across 11 bases. CDR1 SGHTA and CDR2 FQGNSA come from the germline V gene. The J segment lost 0 bases and the V segment lost 5 bases, leaving 6 bases of the junction unmatched. The CDR3 is 17 residues long. DNA for the CDR3: TGTGCCAGCAGCCCTGGACTAGCGGGCAGCTCCTACAATGAGCAGTTCTTC. Amino acid sequence: CASSPGLAGSSYNEQFF.

The chain recombines TRBV10-2 with TRBJ2-2; tentative D call: TRBD1 (6 bases). This CDR3 contains 15 residues. Germline-derived CDR1 and CDR2 are WSHSY and SAAADI. Trimming left V 3 bases short and J 4 bases short, with 12 bases between. CDR3 bases: TGCGCCAGCAGTGACCCAGGGGTCATCACCGGGGAGCTGTTTTTT. Amino acids: CASSDPGVITGELFF.

V is TRBV11-2 and J is TRBJ1-2; D gene unclear. The V gene lost 3 bases and the J gene lost 3 bases, with 8 bases spanning the gap. From germline, CDR1 is SGHAT and CDR2 FQNNGV. This CDR3 has 13 amino acids. The CDR3 DNA reads as TGTGCCAGCAGCTTCCGGCAGGACTATGGCTACACCTTC. It codes for CASSFRQDYGYTF.

This clone was seen once. The V call is TRBV5-4, the J call TRBJ1-6; the D gene is possibly TRBD1 (5 bases). Looked up from germline, CDR1 is SGHNT and CDR2 is YYREEE (reference sequence). The CDR3 is 18 amino acids. V lost 4 bases and J 10 bases, leaving 27 bases between the germline ends. CDR3 DNA: TGTGCCAGCAGCAGGGGTGCTGGGCGCACGGGTTGGGGATCACCCCTCCACTTT. Amino acid sequence: CASSRGAGRTGWGSPLHF.

This clone was picked up one time. The gene calls are TRBV2 and TRBJ2-7; 8 bases are a match to TRBD2. Germline assignment: CDR1 SNHLY and CDR2 FYNNEI. The CDR3 is made up of 14 amino acids. The junction had 6 bases not matched to a gene; V was cut back by 4 bases and J by 4 bases. CDR3 DNA sequence: TGTGCCAGCAGTGCCCGGACTAGCTCATACGAGCAGTACTTC. This codes for CASSARTSSYEQYF.

This clone was seen only once. The chain uses TRBV6-5 and TRBJ2-5; D is perhaps TRBD1 (6 bases). V shed 2 bases and J shed 5 bases, with 18 bases lying between them. The CDR3 is made up of 16 amino acids. Germline lookup yields CDR1 MNHEY and CDR2 SVGAGI. CDR3 residues: CASSYRDTPRRETQYF. DNA of the CDR3: TGTGCCAGCAGTTACCGGGACACCCCTCGAAGGGAGACCCAGTACTTC.

CDR3 sequence reads: CASSLGATALNEQFF. CDR3 DNA sequence: TGTGCCAGCAGCTTGGGGGCGACAGCACTCAATGAGCAGTTCTTC. This chain links TRBV5-4 with TRBJ2-1; TRBD1 is a possible D gene (5 bases). V was pared by 0 bases and J by 6 bases, with 13 bases between. This CDR3 is 15 amino acids long. The germline V gene has CDR1 SGHNT and CDR2 YYREEE (reference sequence). The whole variable domain, filled in from reference TRBV5-4 and TRBJ2-1, reads ETGVTQSPTHLIKTRGQQVTLRCSSQSGHNTVSWYQQALGQGPQFIFQYYREEENGRGNFPPRFSGLQFPNYSSELNVNALELDDSALYLCASSLGATALNEQFFGPGTRLTVL.

This clone was counted a single time. The V and J genes are TRBV7-2 and TRBJ2-5, with 10 positions matching TRBD1. Germline V gene data show CDR1 as SGHTA and CDR2 as FQGNSA. The J segment lost 2 bases and the V segment lost 8 bases, leaving 2 bases of the junction unmatched. There are 13 residues in the CDR3. In DNA form, the CDR3 reads TGTGCCAGCGGGACAGGGGTGCAAGAGACCCAGTACTTC. Its protein product is CASGTGVQETQYF.

The chain links TRBV9 to TRBJ2-3; D might be TRBD2 (5 bases). Trimming stripped 2 bases from V and 2 bases from J, with 9 bases between. Germline lookup yields CDR1 SGDLS and CDR2 YYNGEE. The CDR3 covers 14 residues. CDR3 nucleotide sequence: TGTGCCAGCAGCGTGCTAGCCCTCACAGATACGCAGTATTTT. Residues: CASSVLALTDTQYF.

The rearrangement links TRBV6-4 to TRBJ2-2; TRBD2 matches at 11 bases. CDR3 size: 16 residues. The germline V gene encodes CDR1 MRHNA and CDR2 SNTAGT. J lost 4 bases, V lost 6 bases, and 7 bases had no gene match. This CDR3 is CASSQLAGAGTGELFF. DNA of the CDR3: TGTGCCAGCAGCCAACTAGCGGGAGCGGGCACCGGGGAGCTGTTTTTT.

This chain joins TRBV7-9 and TRBJ2-7; TRBD2 matches at 15 bases. CDR3 length: 18 amino acids. Trimming removed 4 bases from V and 1 base from J; junction bases left unmatched: 8. Germline V CDR1 and CDR2: SEHNR, FQNEAQ (reference sequence). Written as DNA, the CDR3 is TGTGCCAGCAGCTCCATTCCGGGACTAGCGGGAGGTTCCTACGAGCAGTACTTC. It codes for CASSSIPGLAGGSYEQYF.

There are a few counts of this clone. The sample holds other DNA sequences that translate to the same CDR3. This chain links TRBV30 with TRBJ1-5, with D possibly TRBD1 on 6 matching bases. The CDR3 totals 15 residues. The germline CDR1 and CDR2 sequences are GTSNPN and SVGIG (reference sequence). V was trimmed by 3 bases and J by 1 base, leaving 13 bases between them. CDR3 loop: CAWRAGGASNQPQHF. In DNA form, the CDR3 reads TGTGCCTGGAGGGCGGGGGGGGCCAGCAATCAGCCCCAGCATTTT.

The V gene is TRBV7-9, the J gene TRBJ1-1; tentative D call: TRBD1 (5 bases). Trimming shortened V by 3 bases and J by 0 bases, and 8 bases separated the two germline ends. Germline CDR1 SEHNR, CDR2 FQNEAQ (reference sequence). CDR3 length: 14 amino acids. The CDR3: CASSLPRVNTEAFF. The CDR3 nucleotides read TGTGCCAGCAGCTTGCCCAGGGTGAACACTGAAGCTTTCTTT.

The V and J genes are TRBV29-1 and TRBJ1-4, with D unclear. The CDR3 runs 14 residues. V lost 4 bases, J lost 0 bases, and 9 bases lay in between. Per the germline V gene, CDR1 is SQVTM and CDR2 is ANQGSEA. In nucleotides, the CDR3 is TGCAGCGTTGTTACGAGGGCAACTAATGAAAAACTGTTTTTT. Translation: CSVVTRATNEKLFF.

V and J are TRBV5-1 and TRBJ2-5, with 8 positions matching TRBD2. CDR3 size: 15 residues. Germline trimming cut 2 bases from V and 3 bases from J; bases unmatched to any gene: 6. Per germline, CDR1 SGHRS and CDR2 YFSETQ. This chain's CDR3 is CASSFYPGGEETQYF. Here the CDR3 DNA reads TGCGCCAGCAGCTTCTATCCGGGAGGGGAAGAGACCCAGTACTTC. The variable domain in full, with the rest retrieved from reference TRBV5-1 and TRBJ2-5, is KAGVTQTPRYLIKTRGQQVTLSCSPISGHRSVSWYQQTPGQGLQFLFEYFSETQRNKGNFPGRFSGRQFSNSRSEMNVSTLELGDSALYLCASSFYPGGEETQYFGPGTRLLVL.

The chain has TRBV5-1 and TRBJ2-1, with D possibly TRBD2 on 6 matching bases. Trimming removed 1 base from V and 5 bases from J, with 13 bases in between. This CDR3 region has 15 residues. CDR1 and CDR2 (germline): SGHRS, YFSETQ. The CDR3 spells CASSLYGTGDNEQFF. CDR3 sequence (DNA): TGCGCCAGCAGCTTGTACGGGACTGGAGACAATGAGCAGTTCTTC. Variable domain in full (rest from reference TRBV5-1 and TRBJ2-1): KAGVTQTPRYLIKTRGQQVTLSCSPISGHRSVSWYQQTPGQGLQFLFEYFSETQRNKGNFPGRFSGRQFSNSRSEMNVSTLELGDSALYLCASSLYGTGDNEQFFGPGTRLTVL.